Each of the 3 T cell receptor beta chains below was sequenced from the same sample in a study of blood T cell repertoires in COVID-19. Assay: immunoSEQ multiplex PCR; the TCRdb copy retains only in-frame clones and omits some. This sample carries some 300,000 clones, roughly 90% of them seen once, and the ten largest clones take about an eighth. The material sequenced was peripheral blood. The receptors were gathered from a woman between 65 and 79 years old with COVID-19, enrolled during active disease.

The rearrangement links TRBV24-1 to TRBJ1-2; D is perhaps TRBD1 (5 bases). The V gene's germline CDR1 is KGHDR and CDR2 SFDVKD. V shed 7 bases and J shed 7 bases, with 12 bases lying between them. The CDR3 has 12 residues. The CDR3 bases are TGTGCCACCAGGGGGCCGGGTTCTGGCTACACCTTC. It codes for CATRGPGSGYTF.

The genes are TRBV24-1 and TRBJ1-1; D is perhaps TRBD1 (5 bases). The CDR3 is 14 residues long. Looked up from germline, CDR1 is KGHDR and CDR2 is SFDVKD. V was shortened by 5 bases and J by 4 bases, with 13 bases between the two germline ends. CDR3 protein: CATSVGGRSTEAFF. The CDR3, as DNA: TGTGCCACCAGTGTGGGGGGTCGGAGCACTGAAGCTTTCTTT.

CDR3 DNA sequence: TGTGCCAGCAGCCGTCGTCCTCAGAACTATGGCTACACCTTC. It codes for CASSRRPQNYGYTF. This chain links TRBV5-6 with TRBJ1-2; D is ambiguous. V shed 4 bases and J shed 2 bases, with 12 bases lying between them. Germline V gives CDR1 SGHDT, CDR2 YYEEEE. This CDR3 spans 14 amino acids.